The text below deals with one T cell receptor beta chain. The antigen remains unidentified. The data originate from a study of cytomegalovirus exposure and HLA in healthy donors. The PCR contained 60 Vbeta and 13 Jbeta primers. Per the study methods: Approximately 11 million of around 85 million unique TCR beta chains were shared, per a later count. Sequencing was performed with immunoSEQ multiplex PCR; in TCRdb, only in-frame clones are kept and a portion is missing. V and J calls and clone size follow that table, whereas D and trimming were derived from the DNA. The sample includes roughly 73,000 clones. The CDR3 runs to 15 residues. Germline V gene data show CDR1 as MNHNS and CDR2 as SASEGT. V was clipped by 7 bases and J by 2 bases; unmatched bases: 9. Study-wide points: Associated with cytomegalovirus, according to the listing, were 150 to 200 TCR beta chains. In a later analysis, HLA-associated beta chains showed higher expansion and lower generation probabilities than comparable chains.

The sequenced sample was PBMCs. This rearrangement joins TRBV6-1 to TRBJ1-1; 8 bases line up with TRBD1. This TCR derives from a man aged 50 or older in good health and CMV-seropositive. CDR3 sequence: CASIILTGVNTEAFF. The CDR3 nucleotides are TGTGCCAGCATTATCTTGACAGGGGTTAACACTGAAGCTTTCTTT.